This is a list of T cell receptor beta chains from one sample in a study of identical twins. TCRdb independently ran MiXCR on the 5' RACE reads; one entry per CDR3 protein. This table has approximately 490,000 distinct CDR3 sequences, 20% to 25% appearing once. These same data were also listed under a study on yellow fever vaccine responses in identical twins.

The source material was CD4+ T cells sorted from blood. These receptors were taken from a woman aged 18 to 35 in good health. CDR3s leave out the opening cysteine and the closing phenylalanine or tryptophan.

TRBJ2-7 TRBV28 ASSRTGGYYEQY
TRBJ2-1 TRBV29-1 SVEGDRVPYNEQF
TRBJ2-3 TRBV11-1 ASSGSPGSDTQY
TRBJ2-1 TRBV24-1 ATSESRAEQF
TRBJ2-3 TRBV7-8 ASSSWPGTDTQY
TRBJ1-2 TRBV12-3/TRBV12-4 ASSLEAKYGYT
TRBJ2-7 TRBV14 ASSQDQPREQY
TRBJ2-7 TRBV7-9 ASSSGTGGHEQY
TRBJ1-1 TRBV18 ASSSQGQNTEAF
TRBJ1-6 TRBV6-5 ASSLILEGNSPLH
TRBJ2-2 TRBV7-8 ASSSVAVTGELF
TRBJ1-4 TRBV5-4 ASSPGTGLEKLF
TRBJ1-5 TRBV6-5 ASSYSRWGSNQPQH
TRBJ2-5 TRBV3-1 ASSKETGEETQY
TRBJ2-2 TRBV5-1 ASSLAGAGTPNTGELF
TRBJ2-5 TRBV15 ATSRDLGRLEGQY
TRBJ2-3 TRBV5-1 ASSLWDSTDTQY
TRBJ2-5 TRBV10-3 ASRPGLGETQY
TRBJ1-3 TRBV7-9 ASGAGTVTSGNTIY
TRBJ2-3 TRBV28 ASSFSWNQPSTDTQY
TRBJ2-7 TRBV5-5 ASSLWSQNYEQY
TRBJ2-5 TRBV4-2 ASSHLAGGPQETQY
TRBJ2-3 TRBV12-3/TRBV12-4 ASSSRRGPTDTQY
TRBJ2-1 TRBV3-1 ASRSTSTEQF
TRBJ2-5 TRBV3-1 ASSQVPGNQETQY
TRBJ2-1 TRBV12-3/TRBV12-4 ASSLAGLPPEQF
TRBJ2-3 TRBV6-1 ASGRDGTDTQY
TRBJ1-2 TRBV5-1 ASSLETGGNYGYT
TRBJ2-4 TRBV7-8 ASSPPGSVNIQY
TRBJ2-1 TRBV20-1 SARDGGPVGNEQF
TRBJ2-7 TRBV10-3 AISDGLAGGEFFRSSEQY
TRBJ2-7 TRBV5-1 ASSLGYDTLYEQY
TRBJ2-2 TRBV9 ASSVDSKTGELF
TRBJ1-2 TRBV7-9 ASSPDRTRGYT
TRBJ1-2 TRBV7-9 ASSLRLQGYGYT
TRBJ1-1 TRBV6-2/TRBV6-3 ASRTGVITEAF
TRBJ2-1 TRBV3-1 ASSQDQGAGSNEQF
TRBJ2-1 TRBV24-1 ATSVWKTGSGNEQF
TRBJ2-1 TRBV29-1 MGQIKRDEQF
TRBJ2-3 TRBV7-3 ASSANRADTQY
TRBJ1-4 TRBV5-1 ASTGPPDEKLF
TRBJ2-2 TRBV3-1 ASSRRQGAGELF
TRBJ1-5 TRBV10-2 ASSGTGTNQPQH
TRBJ2-1 TRBV20-1 SARVSTSGTYNEQF
TRBJ2-5 TRBV20-1 SARVGTGGQETQY
TRBJ2-1 TRBV11-2 ASSLDHETGERGEQF
TRBJ2-3 TRBV6-5 ASSYSTGNTDTQY
TRBJ2-7 TRBV7-2 ASSPTGGKDEQY
TRBJ1-2 TRBV6-1 ASSPGPSAGGYT
TRBJ1-4 TRBV7-9 ASSPTGPWEKLF
TRBJ2-1 TRBV12-3/TRBV12-4 ASTLSGIGFNEQF
TRBJ1-3 TRBV14 ASSQRIRNTIY
TRBJ1-5 TRBV3-1 ASSWGPNQPQH
TRBJ1-2 TRBV7-9 ASSSRDTYGYT
TRBJ2-1 TRBV3-1 ASSQLTRAPYNEQF
TRBJ2-5 TRBV5-1 ASTELAVQGETQY
TRBJ2-7 TRBV12-3/TRBV12-4 ASSLEGAHYEQY
TRBJ1-6 TRBV20-1 SARDSTALNSPLH
TRBJ1-5 TRBV24-1 ATSTGEGNQPQH